The rows below give T cell receptor beta chains drawn from one sample of a study of blood T cells in healthy people across ages. TCRdb re-called the 5' RACE reads with MiXCR, one entry per CDR3 protein. The table lists approximately 810,000 distinct CDR3 sequences, around 30% of them singletons. What was sequenced was blood. These receptors were collected from a woman older than 75 in good health. The CDR3 runs from the conserved cysteine through the conserved F or W. Fields, in order: CDR3 DNA, CDR3 protein, clone size, D gene, V gene, J gene. D genes are given only for firm matches. Part of the rows lack a size; the others show once, few, many or a class for expanded clones.

cdr3_nt: TGTGCCAGCTCATCATCGTGGGACAACAATGAGCAGTTCTTC; cdr3_aa: CASSSSWDNNEQFF; clone_size: -; d_call: -; v_call: TRBV18; j_call: TRBJ2-1
cdr3_nt: TGTGCCAGCACCAACCGGGACAGCAGATCCTACGAGCAGTACTTC; cdr3_aa: CASTNRDSRSYEQYF; clone_size: many; d_call: TRBD1; v_call: TRBV6-6; j_call: TRBJ2-7
cdr3_nt: TGTGCCAGCAGTTCACAGGGTGGTCGGTACGAGCAGTACTTC; cdr3_aa: CASSSQGGRYEQYF; clone_size: many; d_call: -; v_call: TRBV6-1; j_call: TRBJ2-7
cdr3_nt: TGTGCCAGCACCCAAGGGGTAATCCCACCTATGAACACTGAAGCTTTCTTT; cdr3_aa: CASTQGVIPPMNTEAFF; clone_size: -; d_call: -; v_call: TRBV21-1; j_call: TRBJ1-1
cdr3_nt: TGTGCCAGCAGCTTACGGCCGGGACAGCTGTACGAGCAGTACTTC; cdr3_aa: CASSLRPGQLYEQYF; clone_size: many; d_call: TRBD1; v_call: TRBV7-2; j_call: TRBJ2-7
cdr3_nt: TGTGCCAGCAGTTACCGACCTCGGGGGTCAGGGTCCTATAATTCACCCCTCCACTTT; cdr3_aa: CASSYRPRGSGSYNSPLHF; clone_size: -; d_call: -; v_call: TRBV6-2/TRBV6-3; j_call: TRBJ1-6
cdr3_nt: TGTGCCAGCTCCCGCCCTTATAGCAATCAGCCCCAGCATTTT; cdr3_aa: CASSRPYSNQPQHF; clone_size: few; d_call: -; v_call: TRBV28; j_call: TRBJ1-5
cdr3_nt: TGTGCCAGCAGTTTAGATAGGGTGGCCACCTTC; cdr3_aa: CASSLDRVATF; clone_size: -; d_call: -; v_call: TRBV12-3/TRBV12-4; j_call: TRBJ1-2
cdr3_nt: TGCAGTGCTAGGTACACAGCCCTATATGGCTACACCTTC; cdr3_aa: CSARYTALYGYTF; clone_size: many; d_call: -; v_call: TRBV20-1; j_call: TRBJ1-2
cdr3_nt: TGCAGCGTTACCTCCGAAGAGACTAGCACAGATACGCAGTATTTT; cdr3_aa: CSVTSEETSTDTQYF; clone_size: few; d_call: -; v_call: TRBV29-1; j_call: TRBJ2-3
cdr3_nt: TGTGCCAGCAGCTTAGTAACTAGCGGGGAGCACACAGATACGCAGTATTTT; cdr3_aa: CASSLVTSGEHTDTQYF; clone_size: -; d_call: TRBD2; v_call: TRBV7-9; j_call: TRBJ2-3
cdr3_nt: TGTGCCAGCAGCCAGGGGAAAAGCACAGATACGCAGTATTTT; cdr3_aa: CASSQGKSTDTQYF; clone_size: many; d_call: -; v_call: TRBV11-2; j_call: TRBJ2-3
cdr3_nt: TGTGCCAGCGGCTTAATGGATGAACAGTTCTTC; cdr3_aa: CASGLMDEQFF; clone_size: -; d_call: -; v_call: TRBV11-2; j_call: TRBJ2-1
cdr3_nt: TGTGCCAGCAGCCCGCCCTCCCTCTCCTACAATGAGCAGTTCTTC; cdr3_aa: CASSPPSLSYNEQFF; clone_size: -; d_call: -; v_call: TRBV7-9; j_call: TRBJ2-1
cdr3_nt: TGTGCCAGCAGCTTTACAGGGGGCTCACCCCTCCACTTT; cdr3_aa: CASSFTGGSPLHF; clone_size: few; d_call: TRBD1; v_call: TRBV5-6; j_call: TRBJ1-6
cdr3_nt: TGTGCCAGCAGTTTATCCGGGACTAGGAGTACGCAGTATTTT; cdr3_aa: CASSLSGTRSTQYF; clone_size: -; d_call: TRBD2; v_call: TRBV27; j_call: TRBJ2-3